A single T cell receptor beta chain is shown here with its context. The sample originates from a study of blood T cell repertoires in COVID-19. Turning to the study itself: The study drew acute and convalescent COVID-19 samples from the United States, Italy and Spain.

This table comes from immunoSEQ multiplex PCR, and its TCRdb copy is limited to in-frame clones, with some not included. Among 300,000 to 400,000 clones listed, 80% to 90% were seen once. Two negative PCRs, clearance, or symptom resolution were required of recovered Cohort 3 donors. The clonotype was recovered from a man under 40 who had recovered from COVID-19. The sequenced material came from PBMCs or T cells enriched from blood (not recorded which).

The CDR3 reads CASSSLGTGSWPQHF. DNA of the CDR3: TGTGCCAGCAGTTCTCTCGGGACAGGCTCCTGGCCCCAGCATTTT. This chain links TRBV27 with TRBJ1-5; 8 positions agree with TRBD1. The CDR3 spans 15 residues. V lost 4 bases, J lost 9 bases, and 11 bases stayed unmatched. CDR1 and CDR2 (germline): MNHEY, SMNVEV (reference sequence).